These T cell receptor beta chains were read from a single sample in a study of blood T cell repertoires in COVID-19. Profiling relied on immunoSEQ multiplex PCR, and the TCRdb table lists in-frame clones only, not all of them. The table lists under 250,000 clones, 80% to 85% of them singletons. Source material: PBMCs or T cells enriched from blood (not recorded which). These receptors all come from a woman between 45 and 60 years old with acute COVID-19. CDR3s include the opening cysteine and the closing phenylalanine or tryptophan. D genes are given only for firm matches. Only some rows state a clone size, as once, few, many or a class for expanded clones.

cdr3_aa | cdr3_nt | clone_size | j_call | d_call | v_call
CASSQALMASGPYNEQFF | TGTGCCAGCAGCCAAGCCCTAATGGCTAGCGGGCCGTACAATGAGCAGTTCTTC | . | TRBJ2-1 | TRBD2 | TRBV14
CASSLTQGNEQFF | TGTGCCAGCAGTCTGACACAGGGCAATGAGCAGTTCTTC | . | TRBJ2-1 | . | TRBV28
CASSLVDSQETQYF | TGTGCCAGCAGCTTGGTGGACAGCCAAGAGACCCAGTACTTC | . | TRBJ2-5 | . | TRBV5-4
CATTGTGNQPQHF | TGTGCCACGACCGGGACAGGGAACCAGCCCCAGCATTTT | . | TRBJ1-5 | TRBD1 | TRBV18
CASTFDSGTVNTGELFF | TGTGCCAGCACCTTCGACTCCGGGACAGTGAACACCGGGGAGCTGTTTTTT | . | TRBJ2-2 | TRBD1 | TRBV5-6
CARSSATGGTYGYTF | TGTGCCAGAAGCTCGGCGACAGGGGGAACCTATGGCTACACCTTC | . | TRBJ1-2 | TRBD1 | TRBV5-3
CATSDTTGAVVNEQFF | TGTGCCACCAGTGATACCACAGGGGCTGTTGTCAATGAGCAGTTCTTC | . | TRBJ2-1 | TRBD1 | TRBV24-1
CATSERTSREQYF | TGTGCCACCAGTGAACGCACTAGTCGCGAGCAGTACTTC | . | TRBJ2-7 | . | TRBV24-1
CGPVGGLPNTGELFF | TGTGGTCCGGTGGGGGGGCTCCCGAACACCGGGGAGCTGTTTTTT | . | TRBJ2-2 | . | TRBV14
CATSRGSQETQYF | TGTGCCACCAGTCGGGGGAGTCAAGAGACCCAGTACTTC | . | TRBJ2-5 | . | TRBV24-1
CASSRDSGVTGELFF | TGTGCCAGCTCACGGGATAGCGGAGTCACCGGGGAGCTGTTTTTT | few | TRBJ2-2 | . | TRBV18
CASTLRWTSGSFEQFF | TGTGCCAGCACCCTTAGGTGGACTAGCGGGAGCTTTGAGCAGTTCTTC | . | TRBJ2-1 | TRBD2 | TRBV7-2
CASSRGTAYEQYF | TGTGCCAGCAGTCGCGGGACGGCCTACGAGCAGTACTTC | . | TRBJ2-7 | . | TRBV12-3/TRBV12-4
CASSSGQSDTQYF | TGCGCCAGCAGCTCTGGACAGTCAGATACGCAGTATTTT | . | TRBJ2-3 | . | TRBV5-1
CASGGSGGAVAGANVLTF | TGTGCCAGCGGTGGTAGCGGGGGGGCAGTAGCCGGGGCCAACGTCCTGACTTTC | . | TRBJ2-6 | TRBD2 | TRBV27
CAISDLGQGQRETQYF | TGTGCCATCAGTGACCTCGGACAGGGGCAGAGGGAGACCCAGTACTTC | . | TRBJ2-5 | TRBD1 | TRBV10-3
CASSFASAGEQYF | TGTGCCAGCAGCTTCGCTAGCGCTGGCGAGCAGTACTTC | . | TRBJ2-7 | . | TRBV7-8
CASSLSGNTAYEQYF | TGTGCCAGCAGTTTATCGGGTAACACCGCCTACGAGCAGTACTTC | . | TRBJ2-7 | . | TRBV28
CASSQRQGNSPLHF | TGTGCCAGCAGTCAGAGACAGGGTAATTCACCCCTCCACTTT | . | TRBJ1-6 | TRBD1 | TRBV11-2
CAISTSVRGQMVYGYTF | TGTGCCATCAGCACCTCCGTCAGGGGGCAAATGGTCTATGGCTACACCTTC | . | TRBJ1-2 | TRBD1 | TRBV10-3
CASSQGWGGNQPQHF | TGTGCCAGCAGCCAAGGGTGGGGGGGCAATCAGCCCCAGCATTTT | . | TRBJ1-5 | . | TRBV3-1/TRBV3-2
CASSPGPGRVVGYTF | TGTGCCAGCAGCCCCGGTCCCGGCAGGGTTGTTGGCTACACCTTC | once | TRBJ1-2 | . | TRBV14
CASTAPGLVTEAFF | TGTGCCAGCACCGCGCCAGGGTTGGTAACTGAAGCTTTCTTT | few | TRBJ1-1 | . | TRBV28
CASSQDMGQDGYTF | TGCGCCAGCAGCCAAGATATGGGACAGGATGGCTACACCTTC | . | TRBJ1-2 | TRBD1 | TRBV4-3
CASSLASGFDSYEQYF | TGTGCCAGCAGCTTGGCATCGGGGTTCGACTCCTACGAGCAGTACTTC | few | TRBJ2-7 | . | TRBV5-5
CASSRNNLRGFSYNEQFF | TGTGCCAGCTCAAGAAACAACCTAAGGGGGTTCTCCTACAATGAGCAGTTCTTC | . | TRBJ2-1 | . | TRBV18